This T cell receptor (beta chain) was sequenced during a study of blood T cell repertoires in COVID-19. Looking at the study overall: Some COVID-19 samples were acute and others convalescent; all came from the United States, Italy and Spain. T cells, B-cell-depleted T cells, or PBMCs provided the cDNA or gDNA that served as material.

The protocol was immunoSEQ multiplex PCR, while the TCRdb copy is restricted to in-frame clones and leaves out a portion. The table shows about 290,000 clones, with approximately 86% occurring only once. With 0 bases clipped from V and 0 bases from J, the junction kept 5 bases outside the gene matches. This CDR3 comprises 17 residues. In germline, CDR1 is LNHDA, CDR2 SQIVND (reference sequence). The V and J genes are TRBV19 and TRBJ2-1; 7 bases align to TRBD2. Sequencing input: peripheral blood. The sequence derives from a woman aged 50 to 60 with active or convalescent COVID-19. The CDR3 loop reads CASSIDFPSGSYNEQFF. In DNA form, the CDR3 reads TGTGCCAGTAGTATAGACTTCCCTAGCGGCTCCTACAATGAGCAGTTCTTC.